This T cell receptor beta chain was profiled in a study of blood T cell repertoires in COVID-19. The repertoire was sequenced with immunoSEQ multiplex PCR; TCRdb's copy has only in-frame clones and lacks some. The sample includes about 83,000 clones, around 84% of them seen just once. Deletions cut 3 bases from V and 6 bases from J, with 16 bases between. The CDR3 runs 15 residues. Germline V gene sequence: CDR1 MNHEY, CDR2 SMNVEV (reference sequence). The TCR was taken from a woman aged 80 or over in a cohort sampled during active or convalescent COVID-19. The V and J genes are TRBV27 and TRBJ2-3; D is perhaps TRBD2 (5 bases). Sequenced material: peripheral blood. CDR3 in DNA: TGTGCCAGCAGTTTTTTAGAGGGTTTCTACGATACGCAGTATTTT. This gives the protein CASSFLEGFYDTQYF.